The present TCR beta chain was sequenced within a study of T cell responses to AZD1222 COVID-19 vaccine. The study, taken as a whole, reports: Vaccine-related CD4 TCRs covered spike, predominating at 160-218 and 743-854. No repertoire was sampled before or during the peak T cell response, only after it. Spike-specific TCR breadth and depth rose after two AZD1222 doses. Clonal diversity was possibly underestimated, and white British individuals and females predominated among donors.

Points on this clone: What it binds is unknown.

Only in-frame clones appear in the TCRdb table, and some are missing; sequencing was by immunoSEQ multiplex PCR. The top ten hold approximately 17% of the sample, which has 100,000 or so clones, roughly 87% seen once. The sample here was peripheral blood, taken on day 0 of AZD1222 vaccination. This TCR came from an adult in good health.

The CDR3 here is CASSATGTSGYEQYF. The CDR3 nucleotides read TGTGCCAGTAGTGCCACCGGGACTAGCGGCTACGAGCAGTACTTC. V gene TRBV19 combines with J gene TRBJ2-7, with TRBD2 matching over 11 bases. Trimming at V came to 5 bases and at J to 3 bases, leaving 6 bases not matched to a gene. The CDR3 sequence is 15 residues long. The germline gives CDR1 LNHDA, CDR2 SQIVND (reference sequence).